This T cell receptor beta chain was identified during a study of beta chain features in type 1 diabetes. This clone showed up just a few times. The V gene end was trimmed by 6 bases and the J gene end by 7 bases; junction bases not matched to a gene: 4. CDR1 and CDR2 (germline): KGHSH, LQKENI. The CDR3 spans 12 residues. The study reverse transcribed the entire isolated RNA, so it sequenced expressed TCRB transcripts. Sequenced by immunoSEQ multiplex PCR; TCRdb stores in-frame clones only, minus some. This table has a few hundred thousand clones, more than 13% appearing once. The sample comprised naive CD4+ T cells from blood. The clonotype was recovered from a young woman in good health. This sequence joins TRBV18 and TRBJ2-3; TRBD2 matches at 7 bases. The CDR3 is CASSPAGNTQYF. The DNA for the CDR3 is TGTGCCAGCTCCCCAGCGGGAAATACGCAGTATTTT. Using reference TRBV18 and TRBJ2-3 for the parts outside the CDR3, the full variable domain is NAGVMQNPRHLVRRRGQEARLRCSPMKGHSHVYWYRQLPEEGLKFMVYLQKENIIDESGMPKERFSAEFPKEGPSILRIQQVVRGDSAAYFCASSPAGNTQYFGPGTRLTVL.